This T cell receptor (beta chain) derives from a study of blood T cell repertoires in COVID-19. Study overall: Sources were T cells, B-cell-depleted T cells, or PBMCs; the material itself was cDNA or gDNA.

J gave up 10 bases and V 6 bases, and 7 bases lay outside the gene matches. Germline-derived CDR1 and CDR2 are DFQATT and SNEGSKA (reference sequence). This CDR3 comprises 11 residues. Sequencing used immunoSEQ multiplex PCR; TCRdb keeps in-frame clones, though not all of them. Of over 150,000 clones in the sample, roughly 88% are singletons; the top ten hold approximately 13%. The chain is built from TRBV20-1 and TRBJ1-1, with 8 nucleotides matching TRBD1. The sequenced sample consisted of peripheral blood. This TCR derives from a human donor in a cohort sampled during active COVID-19. Here the CDR3 DNA reads TGCAGTGCAAGACAGGGGCCGAGAGCTTTCTTT. Its protein product is CSARQGPRAFF.